This is a list of T cell receptor beta chains from one sample in a study of blood T cell repertoires in COVID-19. Sequencing used immunoSEQ multiplex PCR; TCRdb keeps in-frame clones, though not all of them. The sample shows roughly 300,000 clones, 80% to 85% of them seen only once. Material for sequencing was peripheral blood. These receptors came from a woman aged 60-75 years with active or convalescent COVID-19. The CDR3 runs from the conserved cysteine through the conserved F or W. Each record gives: CDR3 protein, CDR3 DNA, J gene, clone size, V gene, D gene. A D gene is named only where the DNA matches it firmly. Where a row states a size, it is once, few, many or the class of an expanded clone; other rows omit it.

CASSDWGVAFF TGTGCCAGCAGTGATTGGGGGGTAGCTTTCTTT TRBJ1-1 NA TRBV2 NA
CASSQDSVALGSSSYEQYF TGTGCCAGCAGCCAAGATTCCGTTGCGCTTGGATCTAGCTCCTACGAGCAGTACTTC TRBJ2-7 NA TRBV3-1/TRBV3-2 NA
CASSPRTGGGNEQFF TGTGCCAGCTCACCACGGACAGGGGGCGGGAATGAGCAGTTCTTC TRBJ2-1 NA TRBV18 TRBD1
CASSPQGQYGYTF TGTGCCAGCAGTCCCCAGGGGCAGTATGGCTACACCTTC TRBJ1-2 NA TRBV2 NA
CASSPGLAEYNEQFF TGTGCCAGCAGCCCGGGGCTAGCGGAATACAATGAGCAGTTCTTC TRBJ2-1 NA TRBV7-7 TRBD2
CASSGPGGSEAFF TGCGCCAGCAGTGGTCCTGGGGGCAGTGAAGCTTTCTTT TRBJ1-1 NA TRBV10-1 NA
CASSRGSPEAFF TGTGCCAGTAGCCGCGGATCACCTGAAGCTTTCTTT TRBJ1-1 NA TRBV19 NA
CASSEQGRCEKLFF TGTGCCAGCAGCGAACAGGGAAGGTGTGAAAAACTGTTTTTT TRBJ1-4 NA TRBV21-1 NA
CASSYDPSGGASTDTQYF TGTGCCAGCAGTTATGACCCTAGCGGGGGGGCGAGCACAGATACGCAGTATTTT TRBJ2-3 NA TRBV6-2/TRBV6-3 TRBD2
CSASDRIYGYTF TGCAGTGCTAGTGACAGGATCTATGGCTACACCTTC TRBJ1-2 NA TRBV20-1 NA
CASSVGFQGGEKLFF TGTGCCAGCAGCGTAGGGTTCCAGGGAGGTGAAAAACTGTTTTTT TRBJ1-4 NA TRBV9 NA
CASSLMRDTEAFF TGTGCCAGCAGTTTAATGAGGGACACTGAAGCTTTCTTT TRBJ1-1 few TRBV12-3/TRBV12-4 NA
CSVEGQGSYGYTF TGCAGCGTTGAGGGACAGGGGAGTTATGGCTACACCTTC TRBJ1-2 NA TRBV29-1 TRBD1
CASSPQGDDYRYTF TGTGCCAGCTCGCCTCAGGGGGACGACTACCGCTACACCTTC TRBJ1-2 few TRBV18 TRBD1
CASSRVGQGAGTEAFF TGTGCCAGCAGTCGCGTCGGACAGGGGGCTGGCACTGAAGCTTTCTTT TRBJ1-1 NA TRBV27 TRBD1
CASKTPGQGSNEQFF TGTGCCAGCAAAACTCCGGGACAGGGATCCAATGAGCAGTTCTTC TRBJ2-1 NA TRBV28 TRBD1
CASRGGGQGWNQPQHF TGTGCCAGTAGGGGGGGTGGACAGGGCTGGAATCAGCCCCAGCATTTT TRBJ1-5 NA TRBV19 TRBD1
CASSLGLAGDYEQYF TGTGCCAGCAGTTTAGGACTAGCGGGGGACTACGAGCAGTACTTC TRBJ2-7 NA TRBV3-1/TRBV3-2 TRBD2
CASSRTGGSPLHF TGTGCCAGCAGCCGAACAGGGGGATCACCCCTCCACTTT TRBJ1-6 NA TRBV7-6 TRBD1
CASSPMRATNTGELFF TGTGCCAGCAGCCCGATGCGGGCCACGAACACCGGGGAGCTGTTTTTT TRBJ2-2 NA TRBV3-1/TRBV3-2 NA
CASRSSGSGNQPQHF TGTGCCAGCAGATCCTCGGGGTCTGGCAATCAGCCCCAGCATTTT TRBJ1-5 NA TRBV6-5 NA
CSGRDSGNTIYF TGCAGCGGTCGGGACAGCGGAAACACCATATATTTT TRBJ1-3 few TRBV29-1 TRBD1
CASSQGLAGTHTQYF TGTGCCAGCAGTCAGGGACTAGCGGGCACCCATACGCAGTATTTT TRBJ2-3 once TRBV7-3 TRBD2
CASSQGRGGVYAGELFF TGTGCCAGCAGCCAAGGGCGCGGGGGGGTCTACGCCGGGGAGCTGTTTTTT TRBJ2-2 NA TRBV3-1/TRBV3-2 TRBD2
CASLPGQGTTDTQYF TGTGCCAGCTTACCGGGACAGGGGACCACAGATACGCAGTATTTT TRBJ2-3 NA TRBV18 TRBD1
CASSWVTAASGNTIYF TGTGCCAGCTCATGGGTCACAGCAGCCTCTGGAAACACCATATATTTT TRBJ1-3 NA TRBV18 NA
CASSSLAGIRETQYF TGTGCCAGCTCCTCCCTAGCGGGAATTAGGGAGACCCAGTACTTC TRBJ2-5 NA TRBV28 TRBD2
CATSVLRGTYNEQFF TGTGCCACCAGTGTTCTGCGGGGGACTTACAATGAGCAGTTCTTC TRBJ2-1 NA TRBV15 TRBD2
CASSLSGEQETQYF TGTGCCAGCAGCTTATCGGGGGAACAAGAGACTCAGTACTTC TRBJ2-5 NA TRBV7-2 NA
CASSVGRGATDTQYF TGTGCCAGCAGCGTAGGCCGGGGGGCCACAGATACGCAGTATTTT TRBJ2-3 NA TRBV9 NA
CASSSRSRRGNTF TGTGCCAGCAGCTCACGATCCCGCAGGGGGAACACCTTC TRBJ1-2 NA TRBV5-8 TRBD1
CASSFRRDSEAFF TGTGCCAGCAGCTTTCGCCGGGACAGTGAAGCTTTCTTT TRBJ1-1 NA TRBV11-2 TRBD1
CASSLGGTRETQYF TGTGCCAGCAGCTTGGGAGGGACTAGGGAGACCCAGTACTTC TRBJ2-5 once TRBV7-3 TRBD2
CASSGGDGVYGYTF TGTGCCAGCAGTGGCGGGGACGGGGTCTATGGCTACACCTTC TRBJ1-2 NA TRBV2 NA
CASSLDPVNTGELFF TGCGCCAGCAGCTTGGACCCAGTTAACACCGGGGAGCTGTTTTTT TRBJ2-2 few TRBV5-1 NA
CASSQDSGNYGYTF TGTGCCAGCAGCCAGGACAGTGGTAACTATGGCTACACCTTC TRBJ1-2 NA TRBV12-1 NA
CASSIGSGGVDTQYF TGTGCCAGTAGTATCGGTAGCGGGGGCGTGGATACGCAGTATTTT TRBJ2-3 NA TRBV19 TRBD2
CASRREEDTEAFF TGTGCCAGCAGGAGGGAGGAGGACACTGAAGCTTTCTTT TRBJ1-1 NA TRBV12-3/TRBV12-4 NA
CASSQFLGTGNEKLFF TGTGCCAGCAGCCAATTCCTCGGGACAGGGAATGAAAAACTGTTTTTT TRBJ1-4 NA TRBV3-1/TRBV3-2 TRBD1
CASSPDGVLSGNTIYF TGTGCCAGCAGCCCAGACGGGGTTCTCTCTGGAAACACCATATATTTT TRBJ1-3 NA TRBV7-9 NA
CASSWTSGGLYNEQFF TGTGCCAGCAGCTGGACTAGCGGGGGCCTTTACAATGAGCAGTTCTTC TRBJ2-1 NA TRBV7-9 TRBD2
CASSQGGDQPQHF TGTGCCAGCAGCCAAGGGGGGGATCAGCCCCAGCATTTT TRBJ1-5 NA TRBV14 NA
CASSFTAGLVVSEQYF TGTGCCAGCAGCTTCACCGCGGGACTAGTCGTCTCCGAGCAGTACTTC TRBJ2-7 NA TRBV7-2 TRBD2
CASSPPVGESSYNEQFF TGTGCCAGCTCACCACCGGTCGGGGAGAGCTCCTACAATGAGCAGTTCTTC TRBJ2-1 NA TRBV18 NA
CAISAASGGSSYEQYF TGTGCCATCAGTGCGGCTAGCGGGGGGTCCAGCTACGAGCAGTACTTC TRBJ2-7 NA TRBV10-3 TRBD2
CAKIQGGAEAFF TGTGCCAAAATACAGGGTGGGGCTGAAGCTTTCTTT TRBJ1-1 NA TRBV19 NA
CASSDGRRGSTGELFF TGTGCCAGCAGCGACGGCCGGCGGGGTAGCACCGGGGAGCTGTTTTTT TRBJ2-2 NA TRBV5-4 NA
CASSSAGGTEAFF TGTGCCAGCAGTTCCGCCGGGGGCACTGAAGCTTTCTTT TRBJ1-1 NA TRBV27 NA
CASKQYAGVQETQYF TGTGCCAGCAAACAGTACGCGGGGGTACAAGAGACCCAGTACTTC TRBJ2-5 NA TRBV6-5 TRBD2